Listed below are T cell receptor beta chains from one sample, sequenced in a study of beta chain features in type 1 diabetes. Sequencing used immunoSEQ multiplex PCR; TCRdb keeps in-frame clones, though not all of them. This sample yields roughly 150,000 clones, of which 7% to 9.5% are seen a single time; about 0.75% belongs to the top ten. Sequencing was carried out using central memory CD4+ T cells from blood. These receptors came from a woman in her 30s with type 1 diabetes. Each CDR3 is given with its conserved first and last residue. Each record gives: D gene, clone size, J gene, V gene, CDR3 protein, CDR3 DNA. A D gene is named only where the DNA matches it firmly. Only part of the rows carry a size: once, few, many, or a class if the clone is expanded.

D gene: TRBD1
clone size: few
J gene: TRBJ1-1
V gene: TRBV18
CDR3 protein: CASSRGQWGANTEAFF
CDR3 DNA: TGTGCCAGCTCACGGGGACAGTGGGGCGCGAACACTGAAGCTTTCTTT

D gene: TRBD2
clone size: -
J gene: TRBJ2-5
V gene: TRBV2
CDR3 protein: CASRRLAGGETQYF
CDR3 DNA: TGTGCCAGCAGGAGGCTAGCGGGAGGCGAGACCCAGTACTTC

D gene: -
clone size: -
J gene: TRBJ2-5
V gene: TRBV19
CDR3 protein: CASRTSGQETQYF
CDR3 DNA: TGTGCCAGCAGAACTAGTGGACAAGAGACCCAGTACTTC

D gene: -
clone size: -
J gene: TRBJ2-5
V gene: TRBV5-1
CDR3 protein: CASSLQGGAETQYF
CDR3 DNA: TGCGCCAGCAGCTTGCAGGGCGGGGCAGAGACCCAGTACTTC

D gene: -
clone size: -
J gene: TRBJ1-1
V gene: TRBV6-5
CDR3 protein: CASSYGGHKNTEAFF
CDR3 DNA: TGTGCCAGCAGTTACGGCGGGCACAAGAACACTGAAGCTTTCTTT

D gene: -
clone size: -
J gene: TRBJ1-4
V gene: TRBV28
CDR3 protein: CATRATNEKLFF
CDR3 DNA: TGTGCCACGAGGGCAACTAATGAAAAACTGTTTTTT

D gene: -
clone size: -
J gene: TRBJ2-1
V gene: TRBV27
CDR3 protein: CASSLSPGVGEQFF
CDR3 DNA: TGTGCCAGCAGTTTATCACCAGGGGTTGGTGAGCAGTTCTTC

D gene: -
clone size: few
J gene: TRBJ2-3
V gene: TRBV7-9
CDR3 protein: CASSLVIGGPTDTQYF
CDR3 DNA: TGTGCCAGCAGCTTAGTAATCGGCGGCCCCACAGATACGCAGTATTTT

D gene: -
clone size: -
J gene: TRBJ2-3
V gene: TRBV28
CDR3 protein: CASSFSTGQQYF
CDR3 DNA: TGTGCCAGCAGTTTTAGTACGGGACAGCAGTATTTT

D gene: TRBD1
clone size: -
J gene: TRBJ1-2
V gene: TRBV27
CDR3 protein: CASILRDSGDYGYTF
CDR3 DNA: TGTGCCAGCATCCTCCGGGACAGTGGGGACTATGGCTACACCTTC

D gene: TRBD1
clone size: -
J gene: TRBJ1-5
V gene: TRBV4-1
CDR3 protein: CASSQGQGESNQPQHF
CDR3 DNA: TGCGCCAGCAGCCAAGGACAGGGTGAGAGCAATCAGCCCCAGCATTTT

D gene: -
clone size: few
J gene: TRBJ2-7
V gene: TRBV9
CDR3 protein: CASSPRGSTPYEQYF
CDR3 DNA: TGTGCCAGCAGCCCCCGGGGTAGCACCCCCTACGAGCAGTACTTC

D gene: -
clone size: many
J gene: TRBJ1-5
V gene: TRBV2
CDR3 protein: CASSLGAAQPQHF
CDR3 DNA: TGTGCCAGCAGTTTAGGGGCAGCGCAGCCCCAGCATTTT

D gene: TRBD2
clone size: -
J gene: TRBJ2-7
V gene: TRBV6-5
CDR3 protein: CASSSGLAGPEEQYF
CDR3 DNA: TGTGCCAGCAGTTCCGGACTAGCGGGACCGGAGGAGCAGTACTTC

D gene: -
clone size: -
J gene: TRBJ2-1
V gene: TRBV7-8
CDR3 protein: CASIRTQTFSYNEQFF
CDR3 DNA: TGTGCCAGCATCAGGACACAAACCTTCTCCTACAATGAGCAGTTCTTC

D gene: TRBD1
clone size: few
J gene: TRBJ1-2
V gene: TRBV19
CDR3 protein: CASTTRDRGNYGYTF
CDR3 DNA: TGTGCCAGTACCACACGGGACAGGGGTAACTATGGCTACACCTTC

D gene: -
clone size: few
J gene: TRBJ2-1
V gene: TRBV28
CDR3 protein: CASSYAGVNNEQFF
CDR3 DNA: TGTGCCAGCAGTTACGCAGGCGTAAACAATGAGCAGTTCTTC

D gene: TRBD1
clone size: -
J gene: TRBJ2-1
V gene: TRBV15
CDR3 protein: CATSRDRGNEQFF
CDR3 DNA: TGTGCCACCAGCAGAGACAGGGGGAATGAGCAGTTCTTC

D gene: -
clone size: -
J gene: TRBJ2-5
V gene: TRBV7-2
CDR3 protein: CASSQERGTQYF
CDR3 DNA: TGTGCCAGCAGCCAAGAAAGGGGGACCCAGTACTTC

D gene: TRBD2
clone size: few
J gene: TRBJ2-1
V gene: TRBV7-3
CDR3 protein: CASRGVRTSGSHEQFF
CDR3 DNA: TGCGCCAGCAGGGGGGTTAGGACTAGCGGGAGTCATGAGCAGTTCTTC

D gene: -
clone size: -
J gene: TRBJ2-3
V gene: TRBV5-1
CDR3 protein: CASSLGGRTDTQYF
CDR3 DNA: TGCGCCAGCAGCTTAGGGGGTCGCACAGATACGCAGTATTTT

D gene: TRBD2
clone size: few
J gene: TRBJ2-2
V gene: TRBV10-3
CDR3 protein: CAISASGSDTGELFF
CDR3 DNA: TGTGCCATCAGTGCTAGCGGGAGTGATACCGGGGAGCTGTTTTTT

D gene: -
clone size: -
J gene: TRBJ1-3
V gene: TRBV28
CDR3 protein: CASSLPGRAISGNTIYF
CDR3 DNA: TGTGCCAGCAGTTTACCTGGCAGGGCCATCTCTGGAAACACCATATATTTT

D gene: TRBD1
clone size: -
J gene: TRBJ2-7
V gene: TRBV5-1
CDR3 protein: CASSSDRVGEQYF
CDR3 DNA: TGCGCCAGCAGCTCAGACAGGGTTGGCGAGCAGTACTTC

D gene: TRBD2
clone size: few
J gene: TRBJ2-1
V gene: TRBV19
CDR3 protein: CASSGLAGDEQFF
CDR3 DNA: TGTGCCAGTAGCGGACTAGCGGGAGATGAGCAGTTCTTC

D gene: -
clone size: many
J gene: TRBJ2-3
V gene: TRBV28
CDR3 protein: CASSLPAGDRTDTQYF
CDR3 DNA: TGTGCCAGCAGTCTCCCCGCAGGGGACCGCACAGATACGCAGTATTTT

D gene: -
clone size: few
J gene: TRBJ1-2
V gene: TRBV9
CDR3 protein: CASSVGGLGGYTF
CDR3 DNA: TGTGCCAGCAGCGTCGGGGGATTGGGTGGCTACACCTTC

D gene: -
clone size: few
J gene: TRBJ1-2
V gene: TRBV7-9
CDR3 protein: CASSLQAAVRGYTF
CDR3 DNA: TGTGCCAGCAGCTTACAAGCGGCAGTAAGGGGCTACACCTTC

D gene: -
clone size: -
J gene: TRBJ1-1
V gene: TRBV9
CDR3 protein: CASSVRGNTEAFF
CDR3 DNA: TGTGCCAGCAGCGTCCGGGGAAACACTGAAGCTTTCTTT

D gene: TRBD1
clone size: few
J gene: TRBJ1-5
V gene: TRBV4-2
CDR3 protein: CASTTGTGPDQPQHF
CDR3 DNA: TGTGCCAGCACGACCGGGACAGGGCCTGATCAGCCCCAGCATTTT

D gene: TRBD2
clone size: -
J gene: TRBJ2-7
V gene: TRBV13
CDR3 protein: CASSPTDGTRYEQYF
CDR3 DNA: TGTGCCAGCAGCCCCACTGACGGGACTAGGTACGAGCAGTACTTC

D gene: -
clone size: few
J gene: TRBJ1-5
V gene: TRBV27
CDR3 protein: CASSSTGPFRGGNQPQHF
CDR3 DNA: TGTGCCAGCAGTTCGACGGGGCCCTTCCGAGGGGGTAATCAGCCCCAGCATTTT

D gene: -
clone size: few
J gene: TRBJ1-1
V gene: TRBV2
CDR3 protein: CASIDSMNTEAFF
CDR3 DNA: TGTGCCAGCATAGACAGCATGAACACTGAAGCTTTCTTT

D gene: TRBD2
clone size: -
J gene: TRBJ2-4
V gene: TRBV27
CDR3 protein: CASSPGLAGGEGAKNIQYF
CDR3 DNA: TGTGCCAGCAGTCCGGGACTAGCGGGAGGGGAGGGGGCCAAAAACATTCAGTACTTC

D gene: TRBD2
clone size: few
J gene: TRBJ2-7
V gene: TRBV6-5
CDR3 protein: CASKEGLAGDEQYF
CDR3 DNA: TGTGCCAGCAAAGAAGGTCTAGCGGGAGACGAGCAGTACTTC

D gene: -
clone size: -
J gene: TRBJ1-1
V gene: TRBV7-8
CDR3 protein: CASSLGGAMNTEAFF
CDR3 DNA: TGTGCCAGCAGCTTAGGGGGCGCGATGAACACTGAAGCTTTCTTT

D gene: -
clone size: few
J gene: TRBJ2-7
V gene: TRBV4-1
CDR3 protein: CASSHPLSSYEQYF
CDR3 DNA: TGCGCCAGCAGCCACCCATTGAGCTCCTACGAGCAGTACTTC

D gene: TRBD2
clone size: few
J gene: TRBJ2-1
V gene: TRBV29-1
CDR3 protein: CSVDNSGTYNEQFF
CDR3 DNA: TGCAGCGTGGATAATAGCGGGACCTACAATGAGCAGTTCTTC

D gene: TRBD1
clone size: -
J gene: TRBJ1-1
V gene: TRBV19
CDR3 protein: CASGGQGARTEAFF
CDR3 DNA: TGTGCCAGTGGGGGACAGGGGGCGAGAACTGAAGCTTTCTTT

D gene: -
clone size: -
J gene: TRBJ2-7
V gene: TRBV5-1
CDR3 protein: CASSFSRVGGEQYF
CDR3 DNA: TGCGCCAGCAGCTTTAGCAGAGTAGGCGGCGAGCAGTACTTC

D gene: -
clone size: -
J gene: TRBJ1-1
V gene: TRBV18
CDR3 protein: CASLVGVNTEAFF
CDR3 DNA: TGTGCCAGCTTAGTAGGGGTGAACACTGAAGCTTTCTTT

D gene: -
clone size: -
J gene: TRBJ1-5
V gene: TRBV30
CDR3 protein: CAWSKKPGSQHF
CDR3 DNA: TGTGCCTGGAGCAAAAAGCCGGGAAGCCAGCATTTT

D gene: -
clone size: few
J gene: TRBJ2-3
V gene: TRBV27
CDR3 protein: CASSSDILTQYF
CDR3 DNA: TGTGCCAGCAGTTCGGACATTCTAACGCAGTATTTT

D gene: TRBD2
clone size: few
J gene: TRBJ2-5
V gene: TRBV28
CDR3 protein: CASSRRLAGAETQYF
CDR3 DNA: TGTGCCAGCAGCAGGAGGCTAGCGGGAGCCGAGACCCAGTACTTC

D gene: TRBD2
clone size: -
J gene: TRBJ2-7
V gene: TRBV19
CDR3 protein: CASSRTSFSSYEQYF
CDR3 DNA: TGTGCCAGTAGTAGGACTAGTTTCTCCTCCTACGAGCAGTACTTC

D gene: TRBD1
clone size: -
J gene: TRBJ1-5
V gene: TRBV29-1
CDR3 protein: CSVRTGEQPQHF
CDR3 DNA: TGCAGCGTCCGGACAGGAGAACAGCCCCAGCATTTT

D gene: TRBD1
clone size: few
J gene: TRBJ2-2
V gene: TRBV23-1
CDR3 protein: CASSPTGVTGELFF
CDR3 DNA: TGCGCCAGCAGTCCGACAGGGGTCACCGGGGAGCTGTTTTTT

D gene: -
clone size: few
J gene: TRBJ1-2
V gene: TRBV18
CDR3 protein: CASSRSGNYGYTF
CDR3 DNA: TGTGCCAGCTCAAGATCGGGGAACTATGGCTACACCTTC

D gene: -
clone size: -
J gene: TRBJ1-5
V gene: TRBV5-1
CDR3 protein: CASSLDPGVQPQHF
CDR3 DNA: TGCGCCAGCAGCTTGGATCCCGGGGTTCAGCCCCAGCATTTT

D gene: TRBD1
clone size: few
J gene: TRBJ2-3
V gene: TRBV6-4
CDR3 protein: CASSKDRNTDTQYF
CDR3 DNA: TGTGCCAGCAGTAAGGACAGGAACACAGATACGCAGTATTTT

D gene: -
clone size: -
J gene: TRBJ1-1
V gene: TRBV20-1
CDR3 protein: CSARLLEAFF
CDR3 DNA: TGCAGTGCTAGATTATTGGAAGCTTTCTTT

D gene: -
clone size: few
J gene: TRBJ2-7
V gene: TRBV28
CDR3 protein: CASSEGEHEQYF
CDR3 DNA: TGTGCCAGCTCAGAGGGGGAGCACGAGCAGTACTTC